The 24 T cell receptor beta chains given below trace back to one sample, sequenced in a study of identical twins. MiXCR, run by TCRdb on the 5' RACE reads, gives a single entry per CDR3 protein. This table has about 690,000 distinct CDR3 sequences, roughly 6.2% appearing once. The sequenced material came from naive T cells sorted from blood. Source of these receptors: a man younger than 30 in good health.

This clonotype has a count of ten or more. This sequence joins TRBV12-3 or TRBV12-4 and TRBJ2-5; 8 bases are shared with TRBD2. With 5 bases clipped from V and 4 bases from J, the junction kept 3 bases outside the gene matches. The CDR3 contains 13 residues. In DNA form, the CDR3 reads TGTGCCAGCAGTGAGACTAGCGTAGAGACCCAGTACTTC. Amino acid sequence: CASSETSVETQYF.

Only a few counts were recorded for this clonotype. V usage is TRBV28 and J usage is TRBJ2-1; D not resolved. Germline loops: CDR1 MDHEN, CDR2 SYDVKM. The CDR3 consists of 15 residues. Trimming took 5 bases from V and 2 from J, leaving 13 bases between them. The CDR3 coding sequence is TGTGCCAGCAGTACCGACGTTACTCCCTACAATGAGCAGTTCTTC. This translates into CASSTDVTPYNEQFF. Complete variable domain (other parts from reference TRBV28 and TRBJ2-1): DVKVTQSSRYLVKRTGEKVFLECVQDMDHENMFWYRQDPGLGLRLIYFSYDVKMKEKGDIPEGYSVSREKKERFSLILESASTNQTSMYLCASSTDVTPYNEQFFGPGTRLTVL.

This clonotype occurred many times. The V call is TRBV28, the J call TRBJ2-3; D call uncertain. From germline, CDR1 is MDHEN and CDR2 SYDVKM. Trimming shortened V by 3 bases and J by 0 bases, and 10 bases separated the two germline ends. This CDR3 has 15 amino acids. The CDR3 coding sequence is TGTGCCAGCAGTTTCCTTGACTCGAGCACAGATACGCAGTATTTT. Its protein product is CASSFLDSSTDTQYF. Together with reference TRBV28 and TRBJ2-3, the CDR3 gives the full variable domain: DVKVTQSSRYLVKRTGEKVFLECVQDMDHENMFWYRQDPGLGLRLIYFSYDVKMKEKGDIPEGYSVSREKKERFSLILESASTNQTSMYLCASSFLDSSTDTQYFGPGTRLTVL.

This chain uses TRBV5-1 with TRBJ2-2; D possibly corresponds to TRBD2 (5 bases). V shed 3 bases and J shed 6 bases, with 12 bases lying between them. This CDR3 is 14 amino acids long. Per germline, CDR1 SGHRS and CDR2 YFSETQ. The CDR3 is CASSSREYPGELFF. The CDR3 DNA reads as TGCGCCAGCAGCTCCCGGGAATACCCCGGGGAGCTGTTTTTT.

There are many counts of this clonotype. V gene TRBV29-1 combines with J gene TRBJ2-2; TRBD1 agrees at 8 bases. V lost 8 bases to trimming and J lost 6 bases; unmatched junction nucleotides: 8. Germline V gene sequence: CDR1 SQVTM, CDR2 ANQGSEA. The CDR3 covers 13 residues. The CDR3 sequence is CSTSDRAAGELFF. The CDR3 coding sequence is TGCAGCACCTCGGACAGGGCGGCCGGGGAGCTGTTTTTT.

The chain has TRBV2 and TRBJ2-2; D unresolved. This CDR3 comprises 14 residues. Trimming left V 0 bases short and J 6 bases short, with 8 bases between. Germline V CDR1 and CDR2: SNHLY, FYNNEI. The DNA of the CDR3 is TGTGCCAGCAGTGAAGCCCTGAAAGCCGGGGAGCTGTTTTTT. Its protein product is CASSEALKAGELFF.

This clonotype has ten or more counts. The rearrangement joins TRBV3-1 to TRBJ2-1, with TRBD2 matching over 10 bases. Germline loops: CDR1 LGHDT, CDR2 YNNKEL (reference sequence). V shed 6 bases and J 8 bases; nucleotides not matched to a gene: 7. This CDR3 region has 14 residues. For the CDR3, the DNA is TGTGCCAGCAGTCGACTAGCGGGTTCAGATGAGCAGTTCTTC. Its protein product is CASSRLAGSDEQFF.

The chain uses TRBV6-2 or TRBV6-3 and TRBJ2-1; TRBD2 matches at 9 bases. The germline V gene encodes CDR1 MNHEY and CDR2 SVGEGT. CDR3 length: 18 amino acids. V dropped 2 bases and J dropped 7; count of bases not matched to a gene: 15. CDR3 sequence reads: CASSYVYGTSLFINEQFF. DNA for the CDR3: TGTGCCAGCAGTTACGTGTACGGGACTAGCCTATTTATTAATGAGCAGTTCTTC.

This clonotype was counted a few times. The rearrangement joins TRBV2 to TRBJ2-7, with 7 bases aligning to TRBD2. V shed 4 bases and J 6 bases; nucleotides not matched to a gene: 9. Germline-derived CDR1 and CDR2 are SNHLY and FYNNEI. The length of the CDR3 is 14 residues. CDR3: CASSGVRGDGEQYF. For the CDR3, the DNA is TGTGCCAGCAGTGGGGTTCGGGGGGACGGCGAGCAGTACTTC.

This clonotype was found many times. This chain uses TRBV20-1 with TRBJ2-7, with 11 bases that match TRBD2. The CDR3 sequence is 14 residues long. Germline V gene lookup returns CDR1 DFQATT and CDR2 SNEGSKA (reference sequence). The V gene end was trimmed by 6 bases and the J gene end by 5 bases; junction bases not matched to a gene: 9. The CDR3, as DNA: TGCAGTGCATTGACTAGCGGGAAGACCCACGAGCAGTACTTC. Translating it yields CSALTSGKTHEQYF.

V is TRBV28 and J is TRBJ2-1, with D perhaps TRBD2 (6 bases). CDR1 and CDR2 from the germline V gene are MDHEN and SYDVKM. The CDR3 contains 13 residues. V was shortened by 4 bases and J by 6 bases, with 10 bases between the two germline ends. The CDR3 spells CASSSGGRNEQFF. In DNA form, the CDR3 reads TGTGCCAGCAGTTCCGGGGGACGCAATGAGCAGTTCTTC.

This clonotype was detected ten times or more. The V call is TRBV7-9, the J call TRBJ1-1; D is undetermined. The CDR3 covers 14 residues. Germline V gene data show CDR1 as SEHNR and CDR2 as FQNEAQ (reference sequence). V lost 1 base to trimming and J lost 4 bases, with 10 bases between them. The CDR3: CASSLEMEGTEAFF. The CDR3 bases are TGTGCCAGCAGCTTAGAAATGGAAGGCACTGAAGCTTTCTTT. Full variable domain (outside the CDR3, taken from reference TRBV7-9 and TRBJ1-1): DTGVSQNPRHKITKRGQNVTFRCDPISEHNRLYWYRQTLGQGPEFLTYFQNEAQLEKSRLLSDRFSAERPKGSFSTLEIQRTEQGDSAMYLCASSLEMEGTEAFFGQGTRLTVV.

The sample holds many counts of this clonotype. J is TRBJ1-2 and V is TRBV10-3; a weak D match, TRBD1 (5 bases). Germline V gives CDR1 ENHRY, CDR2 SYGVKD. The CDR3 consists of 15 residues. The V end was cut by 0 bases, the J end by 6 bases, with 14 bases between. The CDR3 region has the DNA TGTGCCATCAGTGAGTCGATTGGGGCCCCGAATGGCTACACCTTC. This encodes CAISESIGAPNGYTF.

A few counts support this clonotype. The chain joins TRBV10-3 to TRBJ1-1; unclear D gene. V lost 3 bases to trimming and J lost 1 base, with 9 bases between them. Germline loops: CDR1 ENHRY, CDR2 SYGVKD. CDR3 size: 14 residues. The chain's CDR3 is CAISDSNRNTEAFF. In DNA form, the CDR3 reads TGTGCCATCAGTGATTCTAACAGGAACACTGAAGCTTTCTTT.

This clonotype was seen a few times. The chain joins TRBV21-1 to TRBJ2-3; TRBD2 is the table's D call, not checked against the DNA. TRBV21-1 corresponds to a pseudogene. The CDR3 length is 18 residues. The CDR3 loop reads CASSKGPSSGVMPDTQYF. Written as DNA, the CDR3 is TGTGCCAGCAGCAAAGGGCCTTCTAGCGGGGTAATGCCAGATACGCAGTATTTT.

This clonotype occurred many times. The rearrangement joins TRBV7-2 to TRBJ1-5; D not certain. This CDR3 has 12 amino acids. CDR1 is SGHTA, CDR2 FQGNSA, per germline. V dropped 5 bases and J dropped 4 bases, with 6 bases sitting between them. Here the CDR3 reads CASSRNNQPQHF. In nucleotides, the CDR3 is TGTGCCAGCAGCCGTAATAATCAGCCCCAGCATTTT.

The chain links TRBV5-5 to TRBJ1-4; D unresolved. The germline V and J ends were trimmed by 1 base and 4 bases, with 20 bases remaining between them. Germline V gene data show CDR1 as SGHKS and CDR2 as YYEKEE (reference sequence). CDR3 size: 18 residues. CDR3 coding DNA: TGTGCCAGCAGCTTGAACCCCCGTTGGACGGAGAATAATGAAAAACTGTTTTTT. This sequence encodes CASSLNPRWTENNEKLFF.

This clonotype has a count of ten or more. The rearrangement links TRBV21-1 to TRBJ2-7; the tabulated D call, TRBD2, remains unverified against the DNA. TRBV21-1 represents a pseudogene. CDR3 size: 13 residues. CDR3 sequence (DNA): TGTGCCAGCAGCAAGGCCAGTCCCGAGGGCGAGGACGTC. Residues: CASSKASPEGEDV.

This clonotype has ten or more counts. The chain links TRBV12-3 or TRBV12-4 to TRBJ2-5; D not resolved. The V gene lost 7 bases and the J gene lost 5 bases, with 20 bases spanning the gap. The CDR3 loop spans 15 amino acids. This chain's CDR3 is CASTFDIGARETQYF. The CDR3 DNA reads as TGTGCCAGCACCTTTGATATTGGAGCGCGGGAGACCCAGTACTTC.

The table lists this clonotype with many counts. Here the CDR3 reads CSAPRREINEQFF. The CDR3 DNA reads TGCAGTGCACCGAGGCGGGAGATCAATGAGCAGTTCTTC. The chain combines TRBV20-1 with TRBJ2-1; 7 nucleotides line up with TRBD2. The ends lost 6 bases at V and 6 bases at J; junction bases unmatched: 8. The CDR3 runs to 13 residues. Per germline, CDR1 DFQATT and CDR2 SNEGSKA (reference sequence).

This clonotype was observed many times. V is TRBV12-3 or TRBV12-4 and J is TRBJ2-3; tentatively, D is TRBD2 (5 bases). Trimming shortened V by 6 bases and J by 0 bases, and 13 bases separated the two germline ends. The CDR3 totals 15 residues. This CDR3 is CASRSGRTSTDTQYF. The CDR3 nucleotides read TGTGCCAGCAGGTCTGGACGGACTAGCACAGATACGCAGTATTTT.

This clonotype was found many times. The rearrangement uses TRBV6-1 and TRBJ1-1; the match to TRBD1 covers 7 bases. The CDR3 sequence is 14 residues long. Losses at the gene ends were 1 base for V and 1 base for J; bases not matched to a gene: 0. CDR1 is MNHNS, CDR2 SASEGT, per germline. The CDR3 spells CASSEGDRNTEAFF. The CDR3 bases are TGTGCCAGCAGTGAAGGGGACAGGAACACTGAAGCTTTCTTT.

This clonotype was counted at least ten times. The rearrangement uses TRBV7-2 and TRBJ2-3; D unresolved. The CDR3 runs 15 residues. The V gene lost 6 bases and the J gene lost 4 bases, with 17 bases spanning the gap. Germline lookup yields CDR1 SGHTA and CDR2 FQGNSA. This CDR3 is CASRTRLLSADTQYF. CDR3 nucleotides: TGTGCCAGCAGGACTCGGCTTCTCTCGGCAGATACGCAGTATTTT.

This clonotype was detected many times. The CDR3 region has the DNA TGCAGTGCATCCGGGACTAGCGGGAAGTCAGATACGCAGTATTTT. This encodes CSASGTSGKSDTQYF. The chain links TRBV20-1 to TRBJ2-3; 13 bases are shared with TRBD2. CDR1 DFQATT and CDR2 SNEGSKA come from the germline V gene (reference sequence). After removal of 6 bases from V and 4 bases from J, the junction contained 7 bases not matched to a gene. CDR3 length: 15 amino acids.